The entry below gives a single T cell receptor beta chain sequence along with its context. Antigen unknown. The data were taken from a study of monozygotic twins with inflammatory bowel disease. Notes on the study in general: Limited power may explain why concordant and discordant twins showed no difference in repertoire similarity. Twins with IBD had fewer clonotypes in common with others than healthy twins, particularly during disease activity.

This CDR3 has 12 residues. Germline values: CDR1 SGHRS, CDR2 YFSETQ. The template-switching step introduced UMIs that carried a 6-nucleotide sample barcode. TCRalpha and TCRbeta cDNA was put through two nested PCRs of roughly 16 and 10 cycles. After re-calling the 5' RACE reads, TCRdb lists one entry per CDR3 protein, DNA absent. This specimen shows more than 110,000 distinct CDR3 sequences; the ten leading clones hold 0.95% to 1.5%. Sequenced: blood. This receptor was identified in a human donor with ulcerative colitis or Crohn's disease, or a healthy co-twin of an affected twin (not recorded which). The chain carries TRBV5-1 and TRBJ1-5. CDR3 sequence: CASSLSGQPQHF.